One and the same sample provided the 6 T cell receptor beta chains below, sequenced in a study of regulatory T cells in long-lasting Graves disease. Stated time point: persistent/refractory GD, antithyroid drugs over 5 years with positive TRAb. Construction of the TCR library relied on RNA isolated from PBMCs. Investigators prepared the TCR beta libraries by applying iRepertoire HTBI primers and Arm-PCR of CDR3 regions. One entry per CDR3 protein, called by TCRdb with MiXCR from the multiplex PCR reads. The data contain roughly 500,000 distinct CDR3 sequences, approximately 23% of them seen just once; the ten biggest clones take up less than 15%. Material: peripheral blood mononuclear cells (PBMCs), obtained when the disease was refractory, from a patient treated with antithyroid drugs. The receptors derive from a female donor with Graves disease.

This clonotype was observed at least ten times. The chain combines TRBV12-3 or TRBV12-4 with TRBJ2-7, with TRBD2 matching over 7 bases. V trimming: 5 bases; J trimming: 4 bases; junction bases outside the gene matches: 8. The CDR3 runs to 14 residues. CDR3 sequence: CASSLGLGGYEQYF. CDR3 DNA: TGTGCCAGCAGTCTCGGACTCGGGGGGTACGAGCAGTACTTC.

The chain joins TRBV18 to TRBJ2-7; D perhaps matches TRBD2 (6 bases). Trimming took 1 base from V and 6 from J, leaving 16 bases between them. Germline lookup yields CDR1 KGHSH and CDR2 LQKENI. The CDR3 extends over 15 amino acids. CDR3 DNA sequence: TGTGCCAGCTCACCACGTCAGTACAACGGGGGCGAGCAGTACTTC. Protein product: CASSPRQYNGGEQYF.

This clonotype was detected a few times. As DNA, the CDR3 is TGTGCCAGCAGCTTTTACGTCGGGGGGCTAGGACGAACTAATGAAAAACTGTTTTTT. Residues: CASSFYVGGLGRTNEKLFF. The chain couples TRBV5-6 to TRBJ1-4, with D maybe TRBD1 (6 bases). Germline V gene data show CDR1 as SGHDT and CDR2 as YYEEEE. The CDR3 loop spans 19 amino acids. Trimming took off 2 bases at V and 1 base at J, with 21 bases between the two ends. The full variable domain, in which reference TRBV5-6 and TRBJ1-4 provide the parts outside the CDR3, is DAGVTQSPTHLIKTRGQQVTLRCSPKSGHDTVSWYQQALGQGPQFIFQYYEEEERQRGNFPDRFSGHQFPNYSSELNVNALLLGDSALYLCASSFYVGGLGRTNEKLFFGSGTQLSVL.

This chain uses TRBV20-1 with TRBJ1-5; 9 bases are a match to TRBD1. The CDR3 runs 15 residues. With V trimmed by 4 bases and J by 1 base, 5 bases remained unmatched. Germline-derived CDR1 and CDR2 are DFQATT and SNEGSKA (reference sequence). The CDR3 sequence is CSATQGALSNQPQHF. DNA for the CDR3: TGCAGTGCTACACAGGGGGCCTTGAGCAATCAGCCCCAGCATTTT.

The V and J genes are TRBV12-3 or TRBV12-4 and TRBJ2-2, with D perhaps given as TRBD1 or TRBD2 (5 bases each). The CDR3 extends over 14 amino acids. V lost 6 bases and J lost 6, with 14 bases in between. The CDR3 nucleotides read TGTGCCAGCAGGATGCCCTGGGACGCCGGGGAGCTGTTTTTT. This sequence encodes CASRMPWDAGELFF.

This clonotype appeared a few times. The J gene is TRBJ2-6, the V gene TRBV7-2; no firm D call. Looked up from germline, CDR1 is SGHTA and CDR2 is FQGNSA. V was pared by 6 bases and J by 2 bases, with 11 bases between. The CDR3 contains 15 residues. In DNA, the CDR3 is TGTGCCAGCAGTCCAATAGTAGCTGGGGCCAACGTCCTGACTTTC. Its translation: CASSPIVAGANVLTF. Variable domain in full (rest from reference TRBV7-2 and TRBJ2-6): GAGVSQSPSNKVTEKGKDVELRCDPISGHTALYWYRQSLGQGLEFLIYFQGNSAPDKSGLPSDRFSAERTGGSVSTLTIQRTQQEDSAVYLCASSPIVAGANVLTFGAGSRLTVL.